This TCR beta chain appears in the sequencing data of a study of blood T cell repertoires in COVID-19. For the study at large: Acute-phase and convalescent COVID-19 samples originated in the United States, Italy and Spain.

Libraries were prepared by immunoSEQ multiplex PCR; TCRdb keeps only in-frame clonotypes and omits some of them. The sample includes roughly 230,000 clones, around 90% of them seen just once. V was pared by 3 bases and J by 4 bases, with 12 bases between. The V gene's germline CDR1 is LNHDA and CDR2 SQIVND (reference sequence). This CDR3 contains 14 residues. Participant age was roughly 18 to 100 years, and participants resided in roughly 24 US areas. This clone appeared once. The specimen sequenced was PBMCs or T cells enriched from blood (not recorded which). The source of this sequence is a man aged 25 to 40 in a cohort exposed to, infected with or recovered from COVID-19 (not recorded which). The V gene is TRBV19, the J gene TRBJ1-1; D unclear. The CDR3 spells CASSIHRGVTEAFF. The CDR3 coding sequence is TGTGCCAGTAGTATTCATCGTGGAGTCACTGAAGCTTTCTTT.